A single sample is the source of the 5 T cell receptor beta chains below, sequenced in a study of T cell repertoires in cytomegalovirus infection. TCRdb reanalysed the reads using MiXCR and keeps one entry per CDR3 protein. The sample yields approximately 910,000 distinct CDR3 sequences, around 32% seen once. No antigens are known for them. The material was cultured CD8+ T cells from PBMCs, obtained from culture after CMV antigen stimulation. The receptors were sampled from a human donor in good health (CMV status not recorded). Some clones in this sample may be carry-over from other donors' samples.

In this sample, this clonotype turned up many times. The chain couples TRBV12-3 or TRBV12-4 to TRBJ2-5; tentatively, D is TRBD1 or TRBD2 (5 bases each). This CDR3 contains 12 residues. Trimming stripped 3 bases from V and 4 bases from J, with 6 bases between. The CDR3 region is CASSFGGETQYF. CDR3 DNA sequence: TGTGCCAGCAGTTTTGGGGGAGAGACCCAGTACTTC.

The V call is TRBV6-6, the J call TRBJ2-7; D is ambiguous. This CDR3 is 16 amino acids long. Trimming took 0 bases from V and 0 from J, leaving 12 bases between them. Looked up from germline, CDR1 is MNHNY and CDR2 is SVGAGI (reference sequence). CDR3 sequence reads: CASSYSRGVGSYEQYF. The DNA of the CDR3 is TGTGCCAGCAGTTACTCGCGTGGTGTCGGCTCCTACGAGCAGTACTTC.

This rearrangement joins TRBV27 to TRBJ2-5; D is possibly TRBD2 (5 bases). The CDR3 is made up of 16 amino acids. CDR1 MNHEY and CDR2 SMNVEV come from the germline V gene (reference sequence). V lost 3 bases, J lost 1 base, and 15 bases lay in between. CDR3 in amino acids: CASSFISRGTQETQYF. The CDR3 DNA reads as TGTGCCAGCAGTTTTATTAGCCGGGGAACCCAAGAGACCCAGTACTTC.

At least ten counts were recorded for this clonotype. V gene TRBV7-2 combines with J gene TRBJ2-5; TRBD1 aligns across 11 bases. CDR3 size: 15 residues. CDR1 and CDR2 from the germline V gene are SGHTA and FQGNSA. Trimming at V came to 5 bases and at J to 5 bases, leaving 7 bases not matched to a gene. CDR3: CASSLGQGAYETQYF. CDR3 bases: TGTGCCAGCAGCCTAGGACAGGGGGCTTATGAGACCCAGTACTTC.

This clonotype was recorded at least ten times. V is TRBV7-6 and J is TRBJ1-2; D unresolved. The V end lost 1 base, the J end lost 4 bases, and 7 bases lay between the germline ends. Germline values: CDR1 SGHVS, CDR2 FNYEAQ. The CDR3 has 13 amino acids. CDR3 sequence reads: CASSLGESYGYTF. CDR3 DNA sequence: TGTGCCAGCAGCTTAGGGGAGAGCTATGGCTACACCTTC.